Described below is a single T cell receptor beta chain sequence and its context. The antigen remains undetermined. Healthy donors of bone marrow made up the group. There are 16 residues in the CDR3. Germline lookup yields CDR1 KGHSH and CDR2 LQKENI. V shed 2 bases, J shed 0 bases, and the junction held 5 bases outside the gene matches. PCR involved 60 Vbeta and 13 Jbeta primers. Sequencing used immunoSEQ multiplex PCR; TCRdb keeps in-frame clones, though not all of them. The repertoire includes 130,000 to 150,000 clones, approximately 71% of them detected once, and roughly 4.6% sits in the top ten. The entry originates in a study of cytomegalovirus exposure and HLA in healthy donors. Overall study findings and caveats: Later genetic work tied a missense DCLRE1C variant to beta-chain V and J trimming. The authors reported that TCR beta sequences could predict HLA-A and HLA-B alleles. These predictions were accurate for most subjects in the first cohort. Most observed TCR sequences were rare, whereas some public TCRs were detected in many donors.

The TCR originated in a woman aged 50 to 65 in good health and CMV-seronegative. The chain joins TRBV18 to TRBJ2-7, with TRBD1 matching 9 bases. Material for sequencing was PBMCs. CDR3 DNA sequence: TGTGCCAGCTCACCATCGGGACAGGGCCGCTCCTACGAGCAGTACTTC. It is translated as CASSPSGQGRSYEQYF.